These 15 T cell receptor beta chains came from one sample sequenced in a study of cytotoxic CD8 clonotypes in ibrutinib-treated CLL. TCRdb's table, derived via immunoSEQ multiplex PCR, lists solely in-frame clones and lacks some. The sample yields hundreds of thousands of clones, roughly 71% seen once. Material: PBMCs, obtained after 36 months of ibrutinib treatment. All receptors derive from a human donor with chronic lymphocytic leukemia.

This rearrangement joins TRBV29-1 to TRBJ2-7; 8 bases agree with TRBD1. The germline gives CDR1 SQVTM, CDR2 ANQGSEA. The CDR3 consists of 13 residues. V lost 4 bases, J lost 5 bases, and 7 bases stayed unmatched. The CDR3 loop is CSVAPDRVDEQYF. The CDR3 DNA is TGCAGCGTTGCTCCGGACAGGGTGGACGAGCAGTACTTC.

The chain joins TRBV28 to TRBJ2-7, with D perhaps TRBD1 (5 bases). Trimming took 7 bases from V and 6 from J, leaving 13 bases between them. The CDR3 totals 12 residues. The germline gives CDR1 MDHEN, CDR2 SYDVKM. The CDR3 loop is CASTNQGREQYF. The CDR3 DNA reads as TGTGCCAGCACTAACCAGGGTCGCGAGCAGTACTTC.

The CDR3: CASSLDRAEEGDGYTF. The CDR3, as DNA: TGCGCCAGCAGCCTGGACAGGGCGGAGGAAGGTGATGGCTACACCTTC. This chain joins TRBV5-1 and TRBJ1-2, with 8 bases aligning to TRBD1. CDR1 and CDR2 from the germline V gene are SGHRS and YFSETQ. V shed 4 bases, J shed 6 bases, and the junction held 14 bases outside the gene matches. This CDR3 is 16 amino acids long.

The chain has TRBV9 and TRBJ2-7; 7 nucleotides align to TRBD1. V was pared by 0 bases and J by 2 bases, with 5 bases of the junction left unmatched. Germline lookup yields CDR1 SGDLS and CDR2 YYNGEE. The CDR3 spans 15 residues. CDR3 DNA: TGTGCCAGCAGCGTAGAGACAGGGTATCCCTACGAGCAGTACTTC. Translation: CASSVETGYPYEQYF. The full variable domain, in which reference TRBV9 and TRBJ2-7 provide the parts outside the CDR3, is DSGVTQTPKHLITATGQRVTLRCSPRSGDLSVYWYQQSLDQGLQFLIQYYNGEERAKGNILERFSAQQFPDLHSELNLSSLELGDSALYFCASSVETGYPYEQYFGPGTRLTVT.

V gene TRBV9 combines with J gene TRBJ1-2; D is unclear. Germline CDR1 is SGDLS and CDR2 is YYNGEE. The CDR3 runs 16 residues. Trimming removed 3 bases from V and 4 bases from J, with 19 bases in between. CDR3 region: CASSATRETRLYGYTF. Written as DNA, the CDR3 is TGTGCCAGCAGCGCCACCCGGGAAACAAGGCTCTATGGCTACACCTTC. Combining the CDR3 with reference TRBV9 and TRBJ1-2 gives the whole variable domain DSGVTQTPKHLITATGQRVTLRCSPRSGDLSVYWYQQSLDQGLQFLIQYYNGEERAKGNILERFSAQQFPDLHSELNLSSLELGDSALYFCASSATRETRLYGYTFGSGTRLTVV.

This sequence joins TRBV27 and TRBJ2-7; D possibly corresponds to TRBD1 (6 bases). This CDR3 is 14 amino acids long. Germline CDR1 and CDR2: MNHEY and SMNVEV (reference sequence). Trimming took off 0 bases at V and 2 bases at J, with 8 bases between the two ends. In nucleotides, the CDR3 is TGTGCCAGCAGTTTATCCAGGGGTGCCTACGAGCAGTACTTC. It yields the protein CASSLSRGAYEQYF.

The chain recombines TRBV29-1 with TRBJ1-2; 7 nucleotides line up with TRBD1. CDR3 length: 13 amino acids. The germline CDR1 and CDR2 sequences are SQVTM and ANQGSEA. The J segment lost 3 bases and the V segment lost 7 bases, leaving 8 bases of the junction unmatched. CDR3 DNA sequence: TGCAGCGCCAGGGTAGGGGGCTACTATGGCTACACCTTC. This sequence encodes CSARVGGYYGYTF.

DNA for the CDR3: TGTGCCAGCAGCTTAATAGGCGGAGCCTACGAGCAGTACTTC. As protein: CASSLIGGAYEQYF. This chain links TRBV7-2 with TRBJ2-7; no clear D. The CDR3 runs to 14 residues. The germline CDR1 and CDR2 sequences are SGHTA and FQGNSA. Between the trimmed V and J ends, which lost 2 bases and 2 bases, there was a span of 10 bases. Together with reference TRBV7-2 and TRBJ2-7, the CDR3 gives the full variable domain: GAGVSQSPSNKVTEKGKDVELRCDPISGHTALYWYRQSLGQGLEFLIYFQGNSAPDKSGLPSDRFSAERTGGSVSTLTIQRTQQEDSAVYLCASSLIGGAYEQYFGPGTRLTVT.

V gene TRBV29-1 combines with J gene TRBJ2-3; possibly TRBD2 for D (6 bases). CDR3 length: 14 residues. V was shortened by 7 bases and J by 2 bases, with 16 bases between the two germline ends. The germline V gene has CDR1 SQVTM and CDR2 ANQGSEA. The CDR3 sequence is CSASLTRTTDTQYF. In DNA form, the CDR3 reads TGCAGCGCCTCCTTGACTAGGACCACAGATACGCAGTATTTT.

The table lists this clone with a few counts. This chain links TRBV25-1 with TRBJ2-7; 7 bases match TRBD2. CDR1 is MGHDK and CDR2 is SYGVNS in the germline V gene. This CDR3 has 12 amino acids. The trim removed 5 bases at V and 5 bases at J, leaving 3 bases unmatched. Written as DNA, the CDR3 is TGTGCCAGCAGTTCCGCGGGGGACGAGCAGTACTTC. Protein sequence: CASSSAGDEQYF.

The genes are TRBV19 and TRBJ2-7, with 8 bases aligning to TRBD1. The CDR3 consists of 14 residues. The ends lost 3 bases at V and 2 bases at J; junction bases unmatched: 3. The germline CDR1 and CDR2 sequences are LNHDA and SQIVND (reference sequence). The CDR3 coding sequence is TGTGCCAGTAGTATGGGGACAGGCGCCTACGAGCAGTACTTC. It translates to CASSMGTGAYEQYF.

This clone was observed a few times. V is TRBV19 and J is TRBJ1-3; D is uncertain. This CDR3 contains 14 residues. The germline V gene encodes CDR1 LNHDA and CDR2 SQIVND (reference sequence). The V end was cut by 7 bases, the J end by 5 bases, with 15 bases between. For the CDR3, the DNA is TGTGCCAGTACCTTGGCAGCCAACAGAAACACCATATATTTT. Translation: CASTLAANRNTIYF.

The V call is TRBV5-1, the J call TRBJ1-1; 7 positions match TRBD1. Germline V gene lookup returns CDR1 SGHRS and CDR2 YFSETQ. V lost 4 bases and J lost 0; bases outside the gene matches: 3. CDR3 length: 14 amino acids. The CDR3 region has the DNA TGCGCCAGCAGCAGGGACAGCATGAACACTGAAGCTTTCTTT. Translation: CASSRDSMNTEAFF.

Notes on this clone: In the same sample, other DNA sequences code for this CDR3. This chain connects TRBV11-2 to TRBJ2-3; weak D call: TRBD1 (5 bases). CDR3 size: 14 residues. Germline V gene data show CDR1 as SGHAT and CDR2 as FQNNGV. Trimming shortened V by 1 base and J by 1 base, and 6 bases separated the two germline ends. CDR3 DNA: TGTGCCAGCAGCTTAGGGGGCCGCACAGATACGCAGTATTTT. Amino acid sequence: CASSLGGRTDTQYF.

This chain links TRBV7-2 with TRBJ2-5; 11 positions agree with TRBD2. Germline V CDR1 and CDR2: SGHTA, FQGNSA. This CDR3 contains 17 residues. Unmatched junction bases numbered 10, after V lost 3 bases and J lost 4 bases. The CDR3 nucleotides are TGTGCCAGCAGCTTGAATATAGCGGGGGGGCTCGGAGAGACCCAGTACTTC. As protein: CASSLNIAGGLGETQYF. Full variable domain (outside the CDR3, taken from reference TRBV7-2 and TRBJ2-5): GAGVSQSPSNKVTEKGKDVELRCDPISGHTALYWYRQSLGQGLEFLIYFQGNSAPDKSGLPSDRFSAERTGGSVSTLTIQRTQQEDSAVYLCASSLNIAGGLGETQYFGPGTRLLVL.